The source of this TCR beta chain is a study of long-term antiretroviral therapy in people with HIV (dated by TCRdb to 2021 to 2024). As for the study more broadly: The earliest samples were collected roughly a decade before the 2015 WHO recommendation for immediate ART, at a time when ART was usually postponed until CD4 counts fell. A total of some 200 cryopreserved PBMC samples came from 30 adults with confirmed HIV infection and were collected serially over a mean of about six years (range 1-12). No cross-contamination during QIAcube processing turned up in test extractions that ran a monoclonal T-cell line alongside about 30 polyclonal samples. Of the 30 participants with HIV, approximately twelve were female. This retrospective serial study examined whether starting ART and sustained HIV suppression were associated with changes in the composition and diversity of the TRB repertoire in peripheral blood. Study-level results and caveats: ART initiation was associated with a significant increase in TRB diversity, but diversity stayed significantly below transplant donor controls even after long-term ART. The repertoire was dominated across all time points by expanded TRB clones identified before ART initiation, although this dominance was seen to fluctuate and to decrease in many PLHIV after ART. Because PBMC availability was limited, only the TCR beta chain was sequenced, with no alpha chain pairing. Unsorted PBMC were profiled instead of sorted CD4+ and CD8+ T cells because pre-ART samples had limited cell numbers. No data were available on ART adherence, viral resistance or therapy changes, limiting inferences about post-ART repertoire changes. The samples span the years 2004 to 2017, and the ART regimens used at that time may not be as effective as current regimens. CDR3 length ranges in HIV repertoires were narrower than in controls, and network structure suggested an antigen-experienced repertoire with only a slight naive shift after ART.

The immunoSEQ hsTCRB v3.0 assay was used at survey level resolution to sequence the TRB variable region. TRB sequencing targeted a depth of about 40,000-50,000 T-cell genomes per sample. An Illumina MiSeq with a v3 150-cycle kit was used to sequence the pooled TRB libraries. The paper's processing steps were these. Repertoire analysis was run in R within a reproducible Nextflow workflow that covered QC, data transformation and analysis. LymphoSeq2, an R package for exploring AIRR-Seq data, was used to implement the custom analyses. After excluding a few samples that yielded fewer than 5000 total TRB sequences, some 180 HIV repertoires remained for analysis. Among the approximately 200 retained HIV repertoires, 59 were collected before ART initiation and some 130 after ART initiation. Each repertoire was downsampled to 5000 TRB nucleotide sequences, and summary statistics were averaged across 100 downsampling iterations. Only TRB sequences with CDR3 regions of at least seven amino acids were retained for analysis. Diversity was measured with a Shannon entropy-derived clonality score and the Gini coefficient. Repertoire networks linked the top 5000 CDR3 amino acid sequences whenever two sequences differed by an edit distance of one. Antigen specificity groups and MHC restriction were predicted for TRB CDR3 amino acid sequences with GLIPH2. To flag known associations with CMV, EBV, HIV or tissue antigens, CDR3 amino acid sequences were compared against VDJdb and McPAS-TCR. Pre-ART, post-ART and control groups were compared with Wilcoxon signed-rank tests and Holm-Bonferroni correction. The clones in this table, taken by TCRdb from immuneACCESS, are in-frame only. Not every clone is retained; where verified, under half of the shortfall comes from an unresolved V gene, and the cause of the rest is unknown. V and J calls and clone size are those listed in that table; D and trimming were worked out from the DNA. Within this sample are 30,000 to 35,000 clones, with around four fifths of them counted one time only. The ten largest account for 7.9% of the sample.

To be included, a participant needed at least one PBMC sample from before ART initiation plus at least two post-ART samples. Treatment was received in the United States of America by all participants with HIV. Before DNA extraction, cryopreserved samples containing 1-10 million PBMC were thawed and washed. At the time of the earliest PBMC sample for each participant with HIV, ages ranged from about 23 to 60 years. Per participant, PBMC samples came from 1-4 timepoints prior to ART initiation and 2-8 timepoints following ART initiation, for a median of 7 samples. For every participant, serial HIV viral load, CD4+ T-cell count, ART history and demographic data were obtained. A Qiagen kit on a QIAcube was used to extract genomic DNA from unsorted PBMC, with samples processed in batches of 12. The germline V gene (reference sequence) provides CDR1 MNHEY and CDR2 SMNVEV. The junction carries 11 bases between V and J, which are trimmed by 0 bases and 3 bases respectively. The CDR3 spans 15 residues, from the cysteine through the phenylalanine. CDR3 DNA is the only sequence kept; it has 45 bases, read in frame from the first base.

In the case of this clone: Its specific antigen is unknown. Qualities for individual bases were not recorded, and no much larger clone is one base off.

Source: unsorted PBMCs, taken 0.4 years before starting antiretroviral therapy. The sequence was collected from a man younger than 35 with HIV. Rearrangement joined TRBV27 to TRBJ1-2, with no D gene named confidently. Read as DNA, the sequence is TGTGCCAGCAGTTTATCCTCCCCCGCGTACTATGGCTACACCTTC. This gives the protein CASSLSSPAYYGYTF.